This record covers a single T cell receptor (beta chain). Profiling relied on immunoSEQ multiplex PCR, and the TCRdb table lists in-frame clones only, not all of them. The sample includes some 97,000 clones, just under 95% of them seen just once. This record comes from a study of blood T cell repertoires in COVID-19. On the study more broadly: Donors in the United States, Italy and Spain gave samples during acute or convalescent COVID-19.

Trimming shortened V by 1 base and J by 5 bases, and 5 bases separated the two germline ends. The germline gives CDR1 SNHLY, CDR2 FYNNEI. The length of the CDR3 is 12 residues. The sequenced material came from peripheral blood. The V call is TRBV2, the J call TRBJ1-2, with D unresolved. The TCR was taken from a man in his 70s with acute or convalescent COVID-19. The CDR3 here is CASSEGGYGYTF. Here the CDR3 DNA reads TGTGCCAGCAGTGAAGGAGGGTATGGCTACACCTTC.